The next 19 T cell receptor beta chains were all read from a single sample in a study of blood T cell repertoires in COVID-19. The table came from immunoSEQ multiplex PCR; TCRdb's copy has only in-frame clones and leaves some out. The sample has roughly 140,000 clones, more than 85% seen once. The specimen was peripheral blood. Receptors originate from a woman in her seventies with acute or convalescent COVID-19.

This chain links TRBV30 with TRBJ2-3, with 10 positions matching TRBD2. Germline CDR1 and CDR2: GTSNPN and SVGIG (reference sequence). This CDR3 spans 14 amino acids. J gave up 4 bases and V 3 bases, and 4 bases lay outside the gene matches. The CDR3 loop reads CAWSTGLAPDTQYF. As DNA, the CDR3 is TGTGCCTGGAGCACGGGACTAGCGCCAGATACGCAGTATTTT.

The rearrangement links TRBV10-3 to TRBJ1-2; TRBD1 agrees at 8 bases. The CDR3 runs to 14 residues. The trim removed 3 bases at V and 7 bases at J, leaving 7 bases unmatched. Germline assignment: CDR1 ENHRY and CDR2 SYGVKD. The CDR3 sequence: CAISDDTGGFGYTF. In DNA, the CDR3 is TGTGCCATCAGTGACGACACAGGGGGTTTTGGCTACACCTTC.

The V call is TRBV4-2, the J call TRBJ2-3; 8 nucleotides agree with TRBD2. Unmatched junction bases numbered 11, after V lost 2 bases and J lost 4 bases. Germline loops: CDR1 LGHNA, CDR2 YNFKEQ. The CDR3 sequence is 17 residues long. CDR3: CASSQIGRGAPADTQYF. The CDR3 DNA reads TGTGCCAGCAGCCAAATCGGGCGGGGGGCCCCGGCAGATACGCAGTATTTT.

The chain carries TRBV2 and TRBJ1-2, with D maybe TRBD1 (6 bases). The CDR3 extends over 16 amino acids. The V end was cut by 5 bases, the J end by 4 bases, with 20 bases between. The V gene's germline CDR1 is SNHLY and CDR2 FYNNEI. CDR3 region: CASSPPDRHVGYGYTF. CDR3 coding DNA: TGTGCCAGCAGTCCCCCAGACAGGCACGTTGGCTATGGCTACACCTTC.

V gene TRBV3-1 (or the pseudogene TRBV3-2) combines with J gene TRBJ2-3, with a tentative D call TRBD2 (5 bases). CDR3 length: 16 residues. V was shortened by 1 base and J by 3 bases, with 14 bases between the two germline ends. Germline CDR1 is LGHDT and CDR2 is YNNKEL (reference sequence). The CDR3 here is CASSQGNGDGTDTQYF. In DNA, the CDR3 is TGTGCCAGCAGCCAAGGAAACGGGGATGGAACAGATACGCAGTATTTT.

The CDR3 loop reads CASSYNTGADTQYF. The DNA of the CDR3 is TGTGCCAGCAGTTACAACACGGGGGCAGATACGCAGTATTTT. The chain is built from TRBV6-5 and TRBJ2-3, with D possibly being TRBD2 (6 bases). Per the germline V gene, CDR1 is MNHEY and CDR2 is SVGAGI. The CDR3 is 14 amino acids. V dropped 2 bases and J dropped 4 bases, with 10 bases sitting between them.

The chain is built from TRBV15 and TRBJ2-1; D possibly corresponds to TRBD2 (5 bases). Germline values: CDR1 LNHNV, CDR2 YYDKDF (reference sequence). This CDR3 has 13 amino acids. V was clipped by 7 bases and J by 5 bases, with 12 bases between them. CDR3 in amino acids: CATKGLTHNEQFF. The CDR3 DNA is TGTGCCACCAAAGGACTTACGCACAATGAGCAGTTCTTC.

The V and J genes are TRBV7-6 and TRBJ1-6; no definite D call. Germline CDR1 SGHVS, CDR2 FNYEAQ. This CDR3 comprises 15 residues. V was pared by 0 bases and J by 10 bases, with 13 bases between. The CDR3 coding sequence is TGTGCCAGCAGCTTAGCGGTCGGGGTTGGCTCACCCCTCCACTTT. Translated: CASSLAVGVGSPLHF.

This rearrangement joins TRBV19 to TRBJ1-4; D might be TRBD1 (5 bases). Germline CDR1 reads LNHDA; CDR2 reads SQIVND (reference sequence). V was pared by 6 bases and J by 2 bases, with 13 bases between. The CDR3 extends over 15 amino acids. CDR3 in amino acids: CASRPYRSTNEKLFF. As DNA, the CDR3 is TGTGCCAGTAGGCCATACAGGTCGACTAATGAAAAACTGTTTTTT.

This chain joins TRBV12-3 or TRBV12-4 and TRBJ2-7, with 7 bases lining up with TRBD1. The V and J ends lost 6 bases and 12 bases, in that order; junction bases with no gene match: 14. The CDR3 loop spans 13 amino acids. CDR3 sequence: CASRVTGEVLAYF. For the CDR3, the DNA is TGTGCCAGCAGAGTTACAGGGGAAGTTTTGGCGTACTTC.

The chain joins TRBV11-2 to TRBJ2-3, with 8 bases that match TRBD2. This CDR3 region has 16 residues. V lost 1 base to trimming and J lost 7 bases; unmatched junction nucleotides: 10. Germline values: CDR1 SGHAT, CDR2 FQNNGV. CDR3 sequence (DNA): TGTGCCAGCAGCTTAGGAGAGTCGGGGGGGCTTTATACGCAGTATTTT. The encoded protein is CASSLGESGGLYTQYF.

This clone was seen just once. This sequence joins TRBV12-3 or TRBV12-4 and TRBJ2-4; TRBD1 aligns across 9 bases. V was pared by 5 bases and J by 9 bases, with 5 bases of the junction left unmatched. The CDR3 spans 13 residues. In DNA form, the CDR3 reads TGTGCCAGCAGTCGAGAGACAGGGGGCATTCAGTACTTC. Its protein is CASSRETGGIQYF.

Turning to this clone: At the DNA level, this CDR3 is encoded by other sequences in the same sample as well. The genes are TRBV18 and TRBJ1-1; D call uncertain. Trimming removed 4 bases at V and 2 bases at J, with 5 bases between. Germline V gene lookup returns CDR1 KGHSH and CDR2 LQKENI. The CDR3 contains 12 residues. The CDR3 here is CASSRQNTEAFF. The CDR3 nucleotides are TGTGCCAGCTCACGACAAAACACTGAAGCTTTCTTT. Together with reference TRBV18 and TRBJ1-1, the CDR3 gives the full variable domain: NAGVMQNPRHLVRRRGQEARLRCSPMKGHSHVYWYRQLPEEGLKFMVYLQKENIIDESGMPKERFSAEFPKEGPSILRIQQVVRGDSAAYFCASSRQNTEAFFGQGTRLTVV.

The V gene is TRBV18, the J gene TRBJ2-7, with D perhaps TRBD1 (6 bases). This CDR3 comprises 19 residues. Trimming removed 1 base from V and 4 bases from J, with 26 bases in between. Germline loops: CDR1 KGHSH, CDR2 LQKENI. For the CDR3, the DNA is TGTGCCAGCTCACCACTCCCCCCGTTGGGGGCGGTAACTGTATACGAGCAGTACGTC. Translated, it gives CASSPLPPLGAVTVYEQYV.

This clone occurred a few times. The chain employs TRBV19 and TRBJ2-5, with D possibly matching TRBD2 (7 bases). This CDR3 is 14 amino acids long. V lost 6 bases, J lost 2 bases, and 13 bases lay in between. Germline CDR1 reads LNHDA; CDR2 reads SQIVND (reference sequence). Here the CDR3 reads CASSFGGQQETQYF. CDR3 bases: TGTGCCAGTAGCTTCGGGGGGCAACAAGAGACCCAGTACTTC.

The chain carries TRBV6-5 and TRBJ1-3; 8 bases agree with TRBD1. Germline V gives CDR1 MNHEY, CDR2 SVGAGI. The V and J ends lost 6 bases and 3 bases, in that order; junction bases with no gene match: 7. This CDR3 is built from 15 residues. This chain's CDR3 is CASRLDDRGGNTIYF. CDR3 coding DNA: TGTGCCAGCAGACTGGACGACAGGGGTGGAAACACCATATATTTT.

This chain joins TRBV27 and TRBJ1-1; D remains unclear. CDR1 MNHEY and CDR2 SMNVEV come from the germline V gene (reference sequence). CDR3 length: 15 residues. With 0 bases removed from V and 0 bases from J, the gap between germline ends came to 8 bases. CDR3 region: CASSLSAGLNTEAFF. The CDR3 DNA reads as TGTGCCAGCAGTTTATCGGCCGGGTTGAACACTGAAGCTTTCTTT.

For the CDR3, the DNA is TGTGCCAGCAGCCCGGGACAGGGGGCTCGGTTAGCTAATGAAAAACTGTTTTTT. This sequence encodes CASSPGQGARLANEKLFF. The rearrangement uses TRBV5-5 and TRBJ1-4, with TRBD1 matching over 12 bases. Germline CDR1 and CDR2: SGHKS and YYEKEE (reference sequence). Trimming at V came to 4 bases and at J to 3 bases, leaving 10 bases not matched to a gene. The CDR3 loop spans 18 amino acids.

The chain employs TRBV2 and TRBJ1-1, with 10 bases identical to TRBD1. V lost 7 bases and J lost 2; bases outside the gene matches: 7. CDR1 SNHLY and CDR2 FYNNEI come from the germline V gene. This CDR3 region has 15 residues. The CDR3 sequence is CASTRTGGPNTEAFF. CDR3 sequence (DNA): TGTGCCAGCACCCGGACAGGGGGACCAAACACTGAAGCTTTCTTT.